Below, one T cell receptor beta chain is given with its context. A much larger clone differs from this one at a single base, so this may be a read error. Germline V gene data show CDR1 as SGDLS and CDR2 as YYNGEE. The CDR3 covers 15 residues. V lost 3 bases to trimming and J lost 5 bases; unmatched junction nucleotides: 9. Investigators amplified TCR beta CDR3 regions from RNA transcripts. RT-PCR with HTBI primers came first, then second-round multiplex PCR. MiXCR, run by TCRdb on the multiplex PCR reads, gives a single entry per CDR3 protein. The sample holds about 700,000 distinct CDR3 sequences; over 40% are singletons and the top ten take more than 2.5%. The data originate from a study of Graves' ophthalmopathy and Graves' hyperthyroidism. Study-level background: The study drew peripheral blood at initial diagnosis, before any treatment.

Material: peripheral blood. The gene calls are TRBV9 and TRBJ2-5, with TRBD2 identical over 8 bases. The TCR comes from an adult man with Graves' ophthalmopathy. This CDR3 is CASSAGGMEWETQYF. The CDR3 bases are TGTGCCAGCAGCGCGGGGGGGATGGAGTGGGAGACCCAGTACTTC.